The 30 T cell receptor beta chains listed next were all sequenced from one sample in a study of cytomegalovirus exposure and HLA in healthy donors. Amplification used 60 Vbeta primers and 13 Jbeta primers. Profiled with immunoSEQ multiplex PCR; TCRdb holds only in-frame clones, not every one. Of under 120,000 clones listed, around three quarters are singletons. What was sequenced was PBMCs. These receptors came from a female donor in good health and CMV-seropositive.

This chain connects TRBV6-6 to TRBJ1-1; D unclear. This CDR3 is built from 13 residues. CDR1 and CDR2 from the germline V gene are MNHNY and SVGAGI (reference sequence). Trimming left V 4 bases short and J 3 bases short, with 9 bases between. CDR3 in DNA: TGTGCCAGCAGTTTGGTCCCAGACACTGAAGCTTTCTTT. Translating it yields CASSLVPDTEAFF.

V and J are TRBV12-1 and TRBJ2-7; the D segment call TRBD2 is taken from the table without a DNA check. TRBV12-1 is termed a pseudogene. The CDR3 totals 15 residues. The CDR3 spells CASSFKGLAAYEQYF. The CDR3, as DNA: TGTGCCAGCAGCTTTAAAGGACTAGCGGCCTACGAGCAGTACTTC.

This sequence joins TRBV19 and TRBJ1-1, with D tentatively TRBD1 (5 bases). Germline V CDR1 and CDR2: LNHDA, SQIVND (reference sequence). V lost 1 base and J lost 0, with 12 bases in between. The CDR3 runs 16 residues. The CDR3 region has the DNA TGTGCCAGTAGTATAGGGACACGGGCCATGAACACTGAAGCTTTCTTT. Its translation: CASSIGTRAMNTEAFF.

V and J are TRBV19 and TRBJ2-7, with TRBD1 identical over 7 bases. Germline lookup yields CDR1 LNHDA and CDR2 SQIVND (reference sequence). J was trimmed by 4 bases and V by 3 bases; bases with no gene match: 6. The CDR3 length is 14 residues. CDR3 coding DNA: TGTGCCAGTAGTATCACGGACAGGCCTTACGAGCAGTACTTC. Residues: CASSITDRPYEQYF.

This clone was seen a single time. The genes are TRBV5-1 and TRBJ1-1; D might be TRBD1 (6 bases). Trimming pared 3 bases from V and 5 bases from J, leaving 14 bases between. The CDR3 totals 14 residues. The germline gives CDR1 SGHRS, CDR2 YFSETQ. Here the CDR3 reads CASSSDRLGTEAFF. In DNA, the CDR3 is TGCGCCAGCAGCTCAGACAGGCTGGGGACTGAAGCTTTCTTT.

This sequence joins TRBV7-9 and TRBJ2-1, with a weak D call TRBD2 (5 bases). The CDR3 is made up of 12 amino acids. Trimming cost V 5 bases and J 7 bases, with 9 bases left between them. The V gene's germline CDR1 is SEHNR and CDR2 FQNEAQ (reference sequence). This CDR3 reads CASSRTVNEQFF. The CDR3 coding sequence is TGTGCCAGCAGCAGGACTGTAAATGAGCAGTTCTTC.

This clone has just a few counts. The chain carries TRBV7-3 and TRBJ1-1, with D possibly being TRBD1 (6 bases). The germline gives CDR1 SGHTA, CDR2 FQGTGA. CDR3 size: 18 residues. V was cut by 1 base and J by 1 base, with 19 bases left in between. This chain's CDR3 is CASSLNGGGGRRNTEAFF. CDR3 bases: TGTGCCAGCAGCTTAAACGGGGGCGGGGGCCGGAGGAACACTGAAGCTTTCTTT.

The chain uses TRBV7-2 and TRBJ2-3, with 7 nucleotides matching TRBD2. V was pared by 5 bases and J by 0 bases, with 5 bases of the junction left unmatched. This CDR3 comprises 15 residues. Germline V gene data show CDR1 as SGHTA and CDR2 as FQGNSA. The CDR3 nucleotides read TGTGCCAGCAGCCAGGGAGCGGGGAGCACAGATACGCAGTATTTT. Translation gives CASSQGAGSTDTQYF.

This clone was seen a few times. This chain joins TRBV27 and TRBJ2-7, with D possibly being TRBD1 (5 bases). The V end lost 2 bases, the J end lost 3 bases, and 14 bases lay between the germline ends. The CDR3 covers 15 residues. Germline loops: CDR1 MNHEY, CDR2 SMNVEV (reference sequence). The CDR3 bases are TGTGCCAGCAGTTTAGGGGCGTACGGTAGCTACGAGCAGTACTTC. Translated, it gives CASSLGAYGSYEQYF.

CDR3 residues: CASIRGLAKAKNIQYF. CDR3 nucleotides: TGTGCCAGCATCCGTGGACTAGCGAAGGCCAAAAACATTCAGTACTTC. The chain links TRBV2 to TRBJ2-4, with 9 bases lining up with TRBD2. The CDR3 length is 16 residues. Germline V gives CDR1 SNHLY, CDR2 FYNNEI. V lost 7 bases and J lost 1; bases outside the gene matches: 8. The variable domain in full, completed from reference TRBV2 and TRBJ2-4, reads EPEVTQTPSHQVTQMGQEVILRCVPISNHLYFYWYRQILGQKVEFLVSFYNNEISEKSEIFDDQFSVERPDGSNFTLKIRSTKLEDSAMYFCASIRGLAKAKNIQYFGAGTRLSVL.

This rearrangement joins TRBV7-9 to TRBJ2-3, with 8 bases identical to TRBD2. The CDR3 totals 15 residues. V lost 5 bases to trimming and J lost 5 bases; unmatched junction nucleotides: 9. In germline, CDR1 is SEHNR, CDR2 FQNEAQ (reference sequence). CDR3 protein: CASSQDSGGGDTQYF. CDR3 in DNA: TGTGCCAGCAGCCAGGACTCGGGGGGGGGAGATACGCAGTATTTT. Full variable domain (rest looked up from reference TRBV7-9 and TRBJ2-3): DTGVSQNPRHKITKRGQNVTFRCDPISEHNRLYWYRQTLGQGPEFLTYFQNEAQLEKSRLLSDRFSAERPKGSFSTLEIQRTEQGDSAMYLCASSQDSGGGDTQYFGPGTRLTVL.

The V gene is TRBV14, the J gene TRBJ1-1; weak D call: TRBD1 (6 bases). The V gene's germline CDR1 is SGHDN and CDR2 FVKESK. Between the trimmed V and J ends, which lost 4 bases and 1 base, there was a span of 7 bases. The CDR3 covers 13 residues. As DNA, the CDR3 is TGTGCCAGCAGCCGACAGGAGAACACTGAAGCTTTCTTT. As protein: CASSRQENTEAFF.

V usage is TRBV9 and J usage is TRBJ1-3; D is undetermined. V was pared by 4 bases and J by 0 bases, with 14 bases between. This CDR3 has 16 residues. Germline CDR1 is SGDLS and CDR2 is YYNGEE. In DNA, the CDR3 is TGTGCCAGCAGCCCTAAGTTGGTGAGCTCTGGAAACACCATATATTTT. This codes for CASSPKLVSSGNTIYF.

This chain connects TRBV27 to TRBJ1-2, with 8 positions matching TRBD1. The CDR3 consists of 15 residues. The germline gives CDR1 MNHEY, CDR2 SMNVEV (reference sequence). The V gene end was trimmed by 5 bases and the J gene end by 4 bases; junction bases not matched to a gene: 9. CDR3 protein: CASSPGQGGGYGYTF. In DNA, the CDR3 is TGTGCCAGCAGTCCAGGACAGGGTGGTGGCTATGGCTACACCTTC.

The chain has TRBV11-2 and TRBJ2-1; a possible D gene is TRBD1 (5 bases). Trimming removed 1 base at V and 4 bases at J, with 14 bases between. Germline CDR1 SGHAT, CDR2 FQNNGV. The CDR3 sequence is 16 residues long. CDR3 amino acids: CASSLGHRILYNEQFF. CDR3 sequence (DNA): TGTGCCAGCAGCTTAGGCCACAGGATCCTTTACAATGAGCAGTTCTTC.

This chain connects TRBV18 to TRBJ2-1, with TRBD2 matching 9 bases. Germline values: CDR1 KGHSH, CDR2 LQKENI. The CDR3 contains 17 residues. V dropped 2 bases and J dropped 2; count of bases not matched to a gene: 7. CDR3 in amino acids: CASSPGTLAGTYNEQFF. For the CDR3, the DNA is TGTGCCAGCTCACCAGGGACACTAGCGGGTACCTACAATGAGCAGTTCTTC.

The CDR3, as DNA: TGTGCCAGCAGGGCAGATAGCACAGATACGCAGTATTTT. This translates into CASRADSTDTQYF. The rearrangement joins TRBV2 to TRBJ2-3; D remains unclear. V lost 6 bases, J lost 0 bases, and 7 bases lay in between. The germline CDR1 and CDR2 sequences are SNHLY and FYNNEI. This CDR3 is built from 13 residues.

CDR3 sequence reads: CSVRGQVDTQYF. CDR3 nucleotide sequence: TGCAGCGTTCGAGGACAGGTAGATACGCAGTATTTT. V usage is TRBV29-1 and J usage is TRBJ2-3; the match to TRBD1 covers 7 bases. With V trimmed by 5 bases and J by 5 bases, 4 bases remained unmatched. The CDR3 loop spans 12 amino acids. Per the germline V gene, CDR1 is SQVTM and CDR2 is ANQGSEA.

This clone was counted only a few times. V gene TRBV2 combines with J gene TRBJ2-3, with D possibly TRBD2 on 6 matching bases. The germline CDR1 and CDR2 sequences are SNHLY and FYNNEI. Between the trimmed V and J ends, which lost 0 bases and 3 bases, there was a span of 13 bases. The CDR3 has 16 residues. CDR3 bases: TGTGCCAGCAGTGAAGCGCGCCTAGCGAGGACAGATACGCAGTATTTT. Translating it yields CASSEARLARTDTQYF.

The rearrangement links TRBV25-1 to TRBJ2-1; tentatively, D is TRBD1 (5 bases). Germline CDR1 reads MGHDK; CDR2 reads SYGVNS. There are 15 residues in the CDR3. V lost 5 bases to trimming and J lost 6 bases, with 17 bases between them. In DNA, the CDR3 is TGTGCCAGCAGTCCCACCGGACATGGTTTCAATGAGCAGTTCTTC. Translation gives CASSPTGHGFNEQFF.

This clone was seen a few times. The V gene is TRBV7-2, the J gene TRBJ2-1, with 7 bases matching TRBD2. The CDR3 contains 16 residues. J lost 3 bases, V lost 5 bases, and 10 bases had no gene match. The germline gives CDR1 SGHTA, CDR2 FQGNSA. CDR3 sequence reads: CASSGDYRRGYNEQFF. As DNA, the CDR3 is TGTGCCAGCAGCGGGGACTACCGAAGAGGCTACAATGAGCAGTTCTTC.

This CDR3 reads CASSFRSGGPDEQYF. For the CDR3, the DNA is TGTGCCAGCAGCTTCAGAAGCGGGGGTCCGGACGAGCAGTACTTC. The J gene is TRBJ2-7, the V gene TRBV7-9; 8 bases line up with TRBD2. The germline V gene encodes CDR1 SEHNR and CDR2 FQNEAQ (reference sequence). J gave up 5 bases and V 3 bases, and 9 bases lay outside the gene matches. The CDR3 covers 15 residues.

The V gene is TRBV9, the J gene TRBJ1-5, with D possibly being TRBD1 (6 bases). This CDR3 region has 14 residues. The germline V gene encodes CDR1 SGDLS and CDR2 YYNGEE. V was trimmed by 4 bases and J by 6 bases, leaving 14 bases between them. The CDR3 nucleotides read TGTGCCAGCAGCCCCTACAGGGCAGGTCAGCCCCAGCATTTT. This translates into CASSPYRAGQPQHF.

The chain has TRBV28 and TRBJ2-5; 8 bases fit TRBD1. Germline V lookup: CDR1 MDHEN, CDR2 SYDVKM. CDR3 length: 14 residues. J was trimmed by 2 bases and V by 3 bases; bases with no gene match: 2. The CDR3 loop reads CASSLGQVQETQYF. The DNA for the CDR3 is TGTGCCAGCAGTTTGGGACAGGTACAAGAGACCCAGTACTTC.

The rearrangement joins TRBV7-3 to TRBJ2-1; TRBD1 is a possible D gene (5 bases). V lost 0 bases and J lost 2, with 11 bases in between. The CDR3 runs 16 residues. Looked up from germline, CDR1 is SGHTA and CDR2 is FQGTGA. CDR3 region: CASSLTGQGTYNEQFF. The CDR3 bases are TGTGCCAGCAGCTTAACGGGCCAGGGCACCTACAATGAGCAGTTCTTC.

The rearrangement uses TRBV7-2 and TRBJ2-3, with 12 nucleotides matching TRBD2. The CDR3 extends over 15 amino acids. With V trimmed by 6 bases and J by 2 bases, 3 bases remained unmatched. From germline, CDR1 is SGHTA and CDR2 FQGNSA. The CDR3 is CASRRTSGDTDTQYF. In DNA form, the CDR3 reads TGTGCCAGCAGGCGGACTAGCGGGGACACAGATACGCAGTATTTT.

The chain links TRBV7-8 to TRBJ1-5, with 11 nucleotides matching TRBD1. The CDR3 consists of 16 residues. With V trimmed by 2 bases and J by 5 bases, 5 bases remained unmatched. Germline V lookup: CDR1 SGHVS, CDR2 FQNEAQ. For the CDR3, the DNA is TGTGCCAGCAGCTTATCATGGACAGGGGGCGATCAGCCCCAGCATTTT. This codes for CASSLSWTGGDQPQHF.

This sequence joins TRBV4-1 and TRBJ2-5; D is unresolved. The germline gives CDR1 MGHRA, CDR2 YSYEKL. This CDR3 region has 15 residues. Trimming left V 3 bases short and J 2 bases short, with 13 bases between. CDR3 in amino acids: CASSQLQLVQETQYF. The DNA for the CDR3 is TGCGCCAGCAGCCAGTTACAGCTCGTTCAAGAGACCCAGTACTTC.

The gene calls are TRBV18 and TRBJ2-3, with a tentative D call TRBD2 (6 bases). This CDR3 has 15 residues. Trimming pared 3 bases from V and 2 bases from J, leaving 12 bases between. Germline assignment: CDR1 KGHSH and CDR2 LQKENI. The CDR3 sequence is CASSPPSGFTDTQYF. The CDR3 DNA reads TGTGCCAGCTCACCCCCGAGCGGGTTCACAGATACGCAGTATTTT.

On this clone itself: Other DNA sequences of this sample code for an identical CDR3. V usage is TRBV5-1 and J usage is TRBJ1-4, with 7 nucleotides matching TRBD1. The CDR3 is 14 residues long. In germline, CDR1 is SGHRS, CDR2 YFSETQ. J lost 7 bases, V lost 0 bases, and 3 bases had no gene match. CDR3 residues: CASSLGQGGEKLFF. Written as DNA, the CDR3 is TGCGCCAGCAGCTTGGGACAGGGTGGTGAAAAACTGTTTTTT.